The clone carrying this T cell receptor (beta chain) occurred many times. Germline CDR1 LGHDT, CDR2 YNNKEL (reference sequence). The ends were cut back, 8 bases at V and 8 bases at J, with 18 bases in the middle. The CDR3 runs to 14 residues. The sample belongs to a study of metastatic and nonmetastatic thyroid tumors. MiXCR reprocessed the PCR reads for TCRdb. The table lists about 30,000 clones, about a tenth of them singletons. Among the patients, none had received any treatment before thyroid surgery. V is TRBV3-1 and J is TRBJ1-4; D is perhaps TRBD1 (5 bases). The sequence was collected from a female donor with papillary thyroid cancer or a benign thyroid nodule (not recorded which). Some clones in this sample may be carry-over from other donors' samples. What was sequenced was blood. This CDR3 is CASQGEVDHEKLFF. CDR3 coding DNA: TGTGCCAGCCAAGGGGAAGTGGACCACGAAAAACTGTTTTTT.